The 18 T cell receptor beta chains reported below all come from one sample, sequenced in a study of CD8 T cells in Susac syndrome. It was with random hexamers that 0.5 to 1 ug RNA was reverse transcribed. TCRdb reprocessed the immunoSEQ multiplex PCR reads via MiXCR and lists one record per CDR3 protein. The sample shows more than 150,000 distinct CDR3 sequences, around 94% of them seen only once. Sequencing was done on a sample of CD4+ T cells from PBMCs. These receptors were obtained from a human donor in good health.

The chain is built from TRBV4-2 and TRBJ2-1; 10 bases align to TRBD1. The CDR3 length is 18 residues. Germline CDR1 and CDR2: LGHNA and YNFKEQ. V shed 7 bases and J 6 bases; nucleotides not matched to a gene: 18. CDR3 loop: CASTTKYKEDRGANEQFF. For the CDR3, the DNA is TGTGCCAGCACCACCAAGTATAAGGAGGACAGGGGGGCCAATGAGCAGTTCTTC.

The rearrangement joins TRBV15 to TRBJ1-4; possibly TRBD1 for D (6 bases). The V end lost 2 bases, the J end lost 17 bases, and 15 bases lay between the germline ends. Germline assignment: CDR1 LNHNV and CDR2 YYDKDF (reference sequence). The CDR3 totals 12 residues. Here the CDR3 DNA reads TGTGCCACCAGCAGAAACATGGACAGTCTCTTTTTT. Translated, it gives CATSRNMDSLFF.

This clonotype was detected only once. The chain uses TRBV7-9 and TRBJ1-2; unclear D gene. Germline values: CDR1 SEHNR, CDR2 FQNEAQ (reference sequence). The CDR3 consists of 12 residues. Trimming removed 1 base from V and 8 bases from J, with 8 bases in between. This chain's CDR3 is CASSLVDRGYTF. The CDR3 DNA reads as TGTGCCAGCAGCTTAGTAGATCGGGGCTACACCTTC.

The table lists this clonotype with a count of one. CDR3 nucleotide sequence: TGTGCCAGCAGCTCGAAGGGGGGACTAGCTAATTGGGAGACCCAGTACTTC. This gives the protein CASSSKGGLANWETQYF. This chain uses TRBV7-6 with TRBJ2-5, with 9 bases lining up with TRBD2. V was clipped by 4 bases and J by 5 bases; unmatched bases: 14. CDR1 is SGHVS and CDR2 is FNYEAQ in the germline V gene. CDR3 length equals 17 residues.

The chain combines TRBV29-1 with TRBJ1-2, with D possibly matching TRBD1 (6 bases). Germline CDR1 SQVTM, CDR2 ANQGSEA. V was pared by 3 bases and J by 5 bases, with 13 bases between. The CDR3 spans 13 residues. CDR3 coding DNA: TGCAGCGTTGAGAACAGGGAGGGGTATGGCTACACCTTC. Its translation: CSVENREGYGYTF.

The chain joins TRBV7-2 to TRBJ2-4; D remains unclear. From germline, CDR1 is SGHTA and CDR2 FQGNSA. CDR3 size: 12 residues. Between the trimmed V and J ends, which lost 1 base and 8 bases, there was a span of 6 bases. The DNA for the CDR3 is TGTGCCAGCAGCTTAGGTGGGGACATTCAGTACTTC. This encodes CASSLGGDIQYF.

CDR3 sequence: CAVRDRMFGAEAFF. The CDR3 region has the DNA TGTGCCGTCAGGGACAGGATGTTTGGGGCTGAAGCTTTCTTT. This sequence joins TRBV19 and TRBJ1-1; TRBD1 matches 8 bases. Losses at the gene ends were 11 bases for V and 6 bases for J; bases not matched to a gene: 14. The germline V gene encodes CDR1 LNHDA and CDR2 SQIVND (reference sequence). The CDR3 has 14 residues.

The chain joins TRBV7-6 to TRBJ1-6, with D hard to call. Germline loops: CDR1 SGHVS, CDR2 FNYEAQ. CDR3 length: 15 amino acids. V dropped 5 bases and J dropped 6 bases, with 14 bases sitting between them. The chain's CDR3 is CASSPVAGSNSPLHF. The CDR3 DNA reads as TGTGCCAGCAGCCCAGTGGCCGGGAGTAATTCACCCCTCCACTTT.

In nucleotides, the CDR3 is TGTGCCACCAGTGAAGATCGGACAGGGGGCGTCTTCCATGAGCAGTTCTTC. As protein: CATSEDRTGGVFHEQFF. The gene calls are TRBV24-1 and TRBJ2-1; 11 nucleotides match TRBD1. The CDR3 has 17 residues. With V trimmed by 4 bases and J by 8 bases, 12 bases remained unmatched. Germline lookup yields CDR1 KGHDR and CDR2 SFDVKD.

V and J are TRBV23-1 and TRBJ1-5; D call uncertain. Being an ORF, TRBV23-1 has a function that is uncertain. This CDR3 region has 16 residues. The V end lost 0 bases, the J end lost 7 bases, and 16 bases lay between the germline ends. This CDR3 is CASSQSLGVPPQPQHF. As DNA, the CDR3 is TGCGCCAGCAGTCAATCACTGGGAGTGCCCCCCCAGCCCCAGCATTTT.

The chain employs TRBV29-1 and TRBJ2-7; 10 bases line up with TRBD1. The CDR3 runs 14 residues. V shed 6 bases and J 2 bases; nucleotides not matched to a gene: 7. The germline V gene encodes CDR1 SQVTM and CDR2 ANQGSEA. CDR3 loop: CSVAPGTGAYEQYF. The CDR3 DNA follows: TGCAGCGTAGCCCCCGGGACAGGGGCCTACGAGCAGTACTTC.

This sequence joins TRBV20-1 and TRBJ2-1, with 8 bases fitting TRBD2. This CDR3 contains 16 residues. V was clipped by 0 bases and J by 9 bases; unmatched bases: 13. Germline V gene lookup returns CDR1 DFQATT and CDR2 SNEGSKA (reference sequence). Written as DNA, the CDR3 is TGCAGTGCTAGAGATCCCCGGGTAGCGGGGAGTATTGAGCAGTTCTTC. Its translation: CSARDPRVAGSIEQFF.

V is TRBV9 and J is TRBJ2-5; D unresolved. The germline CDR1 and CDR2 sequences are SGDLS and YYNGEE. With 7 bases removed from V and 0 bases from J, the gap between germline ends came to 10 bases. The CDR3 extends over 13 amino acids. CDR3 in DNA: TGTGCCAGCTCCCCAGGCCACCAAGAGACCCAGTACTTC. Amino acids: CASSPGHQETQYF.

The chain joins TRBV4-1 to TRBJ1-6; D not resolved. CDR3 length: 14 amino acids. Germline V gene lookup returns CDR1 MGHRA and CDR2 YSYEKL. The V end lost 0 bases, the J end lost 7 bases, and 7 bases lay between the germline ends. CDR3 DNA: TGCGCCAGCAGCCAAGATCTTGGGAATTCACCCCTCCACTTT. Translated: CASSQDLGNSPLHF.

This chain connects TRBV20-1 to TRBJ2-7; D is perhaps TRBD1 (6 bases). The germline gives CDR1 DFQATT, CDR2 SNEGSKA (reference sequence). The CDR3 has 12 amino acids. V gave up 4 bases and J gave up 2 bases, with 9 bases separating them. In nucleotides, the CDR3 is TGCAGTGCTATGACAGGTACCTACGAGCAGTACTTC. This sequence encodes CSAMTGTYEQYF.

The chain recombines TRBV20-1 with TRBJ1-4; 7 bases match TRBD1. Trimming removed 5 bases from V and 7 bases from J; junction bases left unmatched: 13. This CDR3 is 15 amino acids long. Looked up from germline, CDR1 is DFQATT and CDR2 is SNEGSKA (reference sequence). Written as DNA, the CDR3 is TGCAGTGCTCCCCGTGGAGGGGGCAAGAGTGAAAAACTGTTTTTT. Residues: CSAPRGGGKSEKLFF.

The chain couples TRBV9 to TRBJ1-3; the D is unclear. Deletions cut 0 bases from V and 0 bases from J, with 7 bases between. The CDR3 sequence is 15 residues long. CDR1 is SGDLS, CDR2 YYNGEE, per germline. The CDR3 region is CASSVEWSSGNTIYF. The CDR3 DNA reads TGTGCCAGCAGCGTAGAATGGAGCTCTGGAAACACCATATATTTT.

V gene TRBV6-2 or TRBV6-3 combines with J gene TRBJ2-3; D is perhaps TRBD2 (5 bases). This CDR3 is built from 13 residues. Trimming cost V 11 bases and J 0 bases, with 12 bases left between them. CDR1 and CDR2 from the germline V gene are MNHEY and SVGEGT. Here the CDR3 DNA reads TGTGCCTGCAAGCGGCTTAGCACAGATACGCAGTATTTT. This sequence encodes CACKRLSTDTQYF.